Presented here are 28 T cell receptor beta chains from one specimen sequenced in a study of blood T cell repertoires in COVID-19. TCRdb keeps only in-frame clones here, not all; method: immunoSEQ multiplex PCR. The sample has 91,000 or so clones; more than 70% are singletons. Sequencing was carried out using peripheral blood. These receptors were collected from a woman aged 55-70 years in a cohort sampled during active or convalescent COVID-19.

The chain has TRBV5-1 and TRBJ2-3; the match to TRBD1 covers 7 bases. Germline values: CDR1 SGHRS, CDR2 YFSETQ. J lost 0 bases, V lost 3 bases, and 7 bases had no gene match. The CDR3 length is 16 residues. DNA for the CDR3: TGCGCCAGCAGCTCCGGACAGGAACAAAGCACAGATACGCAGTATTTT. Its translation: CASSSGQEQSTDTQYF.

The chain employs TRBV19 and TRBJ1-1, with unresolved D. Germline CDR1 LNHDA, CDR2 SQIVND (reference sequence). V was clipped by 6 bases and J by 1 base, with 9 bases between them. This CDR3 comprises 13 residues. This CDR3 reads CASRDTANTEAFF. Written as DNA, the CDR3 is TGTGCCAGTAGAGACACGGCGAACACTGAAGCTTTCTTT.

The chain carries TRBV9 and TRBJ2-5, with 13 bases lining up with TRBD2. This CDR3 spans 16 amino acids. Losses at the gene ends were 4 bases for V and 5 bases for J; bases not matched to a gene: 8. The V gene's germline CDR1 is SGDLS and CDR2 YYNGEE. The CDR3: CASSKTSGGAFETQYF. CDR3 DNA sequence: TGTGCCAGCAGCAAAACTAGCGGGGGGGCGTTTGAGACCCAGTACTTC.

The chain has TRBV9 and TRBJ1-1, with unresolved D. V was cut by 0 bases and J by 7 bases, with 25 bases left in between. Germline-derived CDR1 and CDR2 are SGDLS and YYNGEE. CDR3 length: 18 amino acids. CDR3 residues: CASSVDFRAVPGKDEAFF. The CDR3, as DNA: TGTGCCAGCAGCGTAGATTTCCGGGCTGTACCCGGGAAAGATGAAGCTTTCTTT.

This sequence joins TRBV6-5 and TRBJ2-2, with D possibly being TRBD2 (6 bases). This CDR3 has 15 residues. The germline V gene has CDR1 MNHEY and CDR2 SVGAGI. Trimming shortened V by 7 bases and J by 4 bases, and 16 bases separated the two germline ends. The CDR3 is CASKKPGAGTGELFF. The DNA of the CDR3 is TGTGCCAGCAAGAAGCCGGGAGCGGGCACCGGGGAGCTGTTTTTT.

The chain uses TRBV25-1 and TRBJ1-1; D unclear. The CDR3 loop spans 13 amino acids. The germline V gene has CDR1 MGHDK and CDR2 SYGVNS. V dropped 4 bases and J dropped 2 bases, with 8 bases sitting between them. CDR3 in DNA: TGTGCCAGCAGTGCACTAGGTAACACTGAAGCTTTCTTT. It yields the protein CASSALGNTEAFF. Full variable domain (missing parts from reference TRBV25-1 and TRBJ1-1): EADIYQTPRYLVIGTGKKITLECSQTMGHDKMYWYQQDPGMELHLIHYSYGVNSTEKGDLSSESTVSRIRTEHFPLTLESARPSHTSQYLCASSALGNTEAFFGQGTRLTVV.

The chain is built from TRBV4-1 and TRBJ1-5, with 8 bases lining up with TRBD1. V was pared by 3 bases and J by 7 bases, with 8 bases of the junction left unmatched. Germline V gives CDR1 MGHRA, CDR2 YSYEKL. CDR3 length equals 15 residues. In nucleotides, the CDR3 is TGCGCCAGCAGCCACCGGACAGGGATGTTCCAGCCCCAGCATTTT. This codes for CASSHRTGMFQPQHF.

The genes are TRBV6-2 or TRBV6-3 and TRBJ1-1; D possibly corresponds to TRBD1 (5 bases). This CDR3 has 13 residues. V lost 2 bases and J lost 5, with 9 bases in between. Germline assignment: CDR1 MNHEY and CDR2 SVGEGT. The DNA of the CDR3 is TGTGCCAGCAGTTACAACGGGGGGACTGAAGCTTTCTTT. Protein sequence: CASSYNGGTEAFF.

The chain couples TRBV7-9 to TRBJ2-6, with 9 positions matching TRBD2. The V gene end was trimmed by 0 bases and the J gene end by 4 bases; junction bases not matched to a gene: 7. Germline-derived CDR1 and CDR2 are SEHNR and FQNEAQ (reference sequence). CDR3 length equals 18 residues. The CDR3 is CASSLARGRASGANVLTF. The CDR3 DNA reads as TGTGCCAGCAGCTTAGCTCGCGGGAGGGCGTCAGGGGCCAACGTCCTGACTTTC.

This clone was seen only a few times. This sequence joins TRBV27 and TRBJ2-5, with TRBD2 matching over 16 bases. V trimming: 5 bases; J trimming: 6 bases; junction bases outside the gene matches: 6. The germline CDR1 and CDR2 sequences are MNHEY and SMNVEV (reference sequence). This CDR3 comprises 16 residues. The CDR3 here is CASSAGLAGGPQTQYF. In nucleotides, the CDR3 is TGTGCCAGCAGTGCGGGACTAGCGGGAGGGCCTCAGACCCAGTACTTC.

The rearrangement joins TRBV19 to TRBJ1-2; D is unclear. Trimming left V 9 bases short and J 7 bases short, with 9 bases between. Germline lookup yields CDR1 LNHDA and CDR2 SQIVND (reference sequence). This CDR3 has 10 amino acids. CDR3 nucleotides: TGTGCCAGCTACGAGGCTGGCTACACCTTC. It translates to CASYEAGYTF.

The chain combines TRBV2 with TRBJ2-7, with 7 positions matching TRBD2. The CDR3 runs to 14 residues. CDR1 SNHLY and CDR2 FYNNEI come from the germline V gene. V lost 3 bases to trimming and J lost 2 bases; unmatched junction nucleotides: 4. DNA of the CDR3: TGTGCCAGCAGTGAGGGGGAGGGAGCCTACGAGCAGTACTTC. Translated: CASSEGEGAYEQYF.

The rearrangement links TRBV19 to TRBJ1-4, with TRBD1 identical over 8 bases. Trimming removed 5 bases from V and 7 bases from J; junction bases left unmatched: 12. The CDR3 loop spans 16 amino acids. CDR1 is LNHDA, CDR2 SQIVND, per germline (reference sequence). CDR3 bases: TGTGCCAGTAGTCCACCGTCCGGGACAGGCGGTGAAAAACTGTTTTTT. This translates into CASSPPSGTGGEKLFF.

This clone was seen only once. The V and J genes are TRBV5-6 and TRBJ2-7; 7 nucleotides line up with TRBD2. The CDR3 consists of 15 residues. Trimming removed 2 bases from V and 2 bases from J; junction bases left unmatched: 7. Germline V gives CDR1 SGHDT, CDR2 YYEEEE. CDR3 DNA: TGTGCCAGCAGCTTCGGGGGGACCCTAACCTACGAGCAGTACTTC. It is translated as CASSFGGTLTYEQYF.

The chain couples TRBV12-3 or TRBV12-4 to TRBJ1-1, with unresolved D. The CDR3 is made up of 13 amino acids. Deletions cut 3 bases from V and 4 bases from J, with 9 bases between. The CDR3 loop reads CASSFRGATEAFF. In DNA form, the CDR3 reads TGTGCCAGCAGTTTTCGGGGAGCCACTGAAGCTTTCTTT.

The chain carries TRBV14 and TRBJ1-1; D call uncertain. The CDR3 totals 13 residues. Deletions cut 0 bases from V and 3 bases from J, with 5 bases between. CDR1 and CDR2 from the germline V gene are SGHDN and FVKESK. In DNA, the CDR3 is TGTGCCAGCAGCCAAGACTCGGACACTGAAGCTTTCTTT. This sequence encodes CASSQDSDTEAFF.

The chain employs TRBV7-3 and TRBJ2-1, with 10 bases identical to TRBD2. Germline V CDR1 and CDR2: SGHTA, FQGTGA. V dropped 2 bases and J dropped 4; count of bases not matched to a gene: 5. The CDR3 is 16 amino acids. The CDR3 region is CASSLLVAGGYNEQFF. The CDR3 region has the DNA TGTGCCAGCAGCTTACTCGTAGCGGGAGGTTACAATGAGCAGTTCTTC. The entire variable domain, with the rest obtained from reference TRBV7-3 and TRBJ2-1, is as follows: GAGVSQTPSNKVTEKGKYVELRCDPISGHTALYWYRQSLGQGPEFLIYFQGTGAADDSGLPNDRFFAVRPEGSVSTLKIQRTERGDSAVYLCASSLLVAGGYNEQFFGPGTRLTVL.

This clone occurred once. The chain combines TRBV7-9 with TRBJ1-5; D perhaps matches TRBD1 (5 bases). CDR1 and CDR2 (germline): SEHNR, FQNEAQ (reference sequence). There are 14 residues in the CDR3. V was pared by 5 bases and J by 4 bases, with 12 bases between. The CDR3 protein is CASSIGQGNQPQHF. The CDR3 nucleotides are TGTGCCAGCAGCATAGGTCAGGGTAATCAGCCCCAGCATTTT.

This chain uses TRBV5-1 with TRBJ1-1; D gene unclear. Germline CDR1 SGHRS, CDR2 YFSETQ. The CDR3 runs 13 residues. Deletions cut 4 bases from V and 2 bases from J, with 9 bases between. DNA of the CDR3: TGCGCCAGCAGCCCGAGGGCTAACACTGAAGCTTTCTTT. Protein sequence: CASSPRANTEAFF.

This sequence joins TRBV5-1 and TRBJ1-2; TRBD1 matches at 7 bases. From germline, CDR1 is SGHRS and CDR2 YFSETQ. The junction had 1 base not matched to a gene; V was cut back by 2 bases and J by 3 bases. The CDR3 runs 13 residues. The DNA of the CDR3 is TGCGCCAGCAGCTTAACAGGGGACTATGGCTACACCTTC. This encodes CASSLTGDYGYTF.

This clone was seen once. CDR3 coding DNA: TGTGCCTGGAGTGGCACGGCGGGGGGCAGGGAAGCCTACGAGCAGTACTTC. Translated, it gives CAWSGTAGGREAYEQYF. This chain connects TRBV30 to TRBJ2-7; 8 nucleotides agree with TRBD2. The CDR3 is 17 residues long. Germline V lookup: CDR1 GTSNPN, CDR2 SVGIG (reference sequence). The V segment lost 1 base and the J segment 2 bases; nucleotides outside the gene matches: 13.

The J gene is TRBJ1-5, the V gene TRBV6-5; no clear D gene. V lost 6 bases and J lost 3, with 12 bases in between. CDR3 length equals 14 residues. Germline V lookup: CDR1 MNHEY, CDR2 SVGAGI. CDR3 in amino acids: CASRPGSSNQPQHF. In DNA form, the CDR3 reads TGTGCCAGCAGGCCCGGGTCTTCCAATCAGCCCCAGCATTTT.

CDR3: CASSVYRGDYGYTF. CDR3 nucleotides: TGTGCCAGCAGCGTGTACAGGGGGGACTATGGCTACACCTTC. The rearrangement links TRBV6-5 to TRBJ1-2; 8 positions agree with TRBD1. V lost 6 bases to trimming and J lost 3 bases; unmatched junction nucleotides: 6. The germline gives CDR1 MNHEY, CDR2 SVGAGI. CDR3 length: 14 amino acids.

The genes are TRBV18 and TRBJ2-2, with a tentative D call TRBD1 (6 bases). This CDR3 has 15 residues. Trimming left V 1 base short and J 8 bases short, with 14 bases between. The germline V gene has CDR1 KGHSH and CDR2 LQKENI. The CDR3: CASSPLLQGMGELFF. CDR3 coding DNA: TGTGCCAGCTCACCACTTCTCCAGGGGATGGGGGAGCTGTTTTTT.

This chain links TRBV19 with TRBJ1-5, with 7 positions matching TRBD1. V lost 0 bases to trimming and J lost 0 bases; unmatched junction nucleotides: 11. This CDR3 is built from 19 residues. Germline lookup yields CDR1 LNHDA and CDR2 SQIVND (reference sequence). CDR3 amino acids: CASSIEKNRGQTSNQPQHF. CDR3 DNA: TGTGCCAGTAGTATAGAGAAGAACAGGGGACAAACTAGCAATCAGCCCCAGCATTTT.

Written as DNA, the CDR3 is TGTGCCAGCAGCCAACCGACTAGCCGTAGCTCCTACAATGAGCAGTTCTTC. Amino acids: CASSQPTSRSSYNEQFF. The V call is TRBV3-1 (or the pseudogene TRBV3-2), the J call TRBJ2-1; TRBD2 agrees at 7 bases. The CDR3 is made up of 17 amino acids. Germline assignment: CDR1 LGHDT and CDR2 YNNKEL (reference sequence). Trimming cost V 2 bases and J 0 bases; bases outside gene matches: 7.

The J gene is TRBJ2-7, the V gene TRBV4-1, with TRBD1 identical over 8 bases. Trimming at V came to 1 base and at J to 0 bases, leaving 5 bases not matched to a gene. The CDR3 is 16 amino acids. Germline V gives CDR1 MGHRA, CDR2 YSYEKL. The DNA of the CDR3 is TGCGCCAGCAGCCAAGGGGCGGGACAGGACTCCTACGAGCAGTACTTC. Amino acid sequence: CASSQGAGQDSYEQYF.

The gene calls are TRBV6-1 and TRBJ1-5; D unclear. V shed 1 base and J shed 0 bases, with 4 bases lying between them. The germline CDR1 and CDR2 sequences are MNHNS and SASEGT. The CDR3 covers 14 residues. The CDR3 is CASSEVNSNQPQHF. DNA of the CDR3: TGTGCCAGCAGTGAAGTTAATAGCAATCAGCCCCAGCATTTT.